This T cell receptor beta chain was recorded in a study of blood T cell repertoires in COVID-19. Looked up from germline, CDR1 is SGHDT and CDR2 is YYEEEE. Trimming cost V 0 bases and J 1 base; bases outside gene matches: 0. The CDR3 has 15 amino acids. The method was immunoSEQ multiplex PCR; TCRdb's version includes in-frame clones alone and lacks a portion of them. Here the sample spans 150,000 to 200,000 clones, 88% being singletons. The sequencing input was peripheral blood. The gene calls are TRBV5-6 and TRBJ2-1; 8 bases match TRBD2. The TCR was taken from a human donor in a cohort sampled during active COVID-19. Written as DNA, the CDR3 is TGTGCCAGCAGCTTGGTAGCGGGGTCCTACAATGAGCAGTTCTTC. Amino acids: CASSLVAGSYNEQFF. Full variable domain (rest looked up from reference TRBV5-6 and TRBJ2-1): DAGVTQSPTHLIKTRGQQVTLRCSPKSGHDTVSWYQQALGQGPQFIFQYYEEEERQRGNFPDRFSGHQFPNYSSELNVNALLLGDSALYLCASSLVAGSYNEQFFGPGTRLTVL.